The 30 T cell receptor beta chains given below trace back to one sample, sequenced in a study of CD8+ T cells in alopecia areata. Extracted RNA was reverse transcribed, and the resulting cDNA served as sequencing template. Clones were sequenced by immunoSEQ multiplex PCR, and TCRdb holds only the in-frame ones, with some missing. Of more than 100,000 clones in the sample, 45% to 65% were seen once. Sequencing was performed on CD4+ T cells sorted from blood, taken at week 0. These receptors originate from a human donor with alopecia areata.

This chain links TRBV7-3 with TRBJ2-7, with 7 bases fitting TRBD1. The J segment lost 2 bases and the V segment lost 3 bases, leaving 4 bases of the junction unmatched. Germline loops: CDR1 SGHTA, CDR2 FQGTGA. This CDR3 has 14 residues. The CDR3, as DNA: TGTGCCAGCAGCTTGGAAGGGGGCGCCTACGAGCAGTACTTC. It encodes CASSLEGGAYEQYF.

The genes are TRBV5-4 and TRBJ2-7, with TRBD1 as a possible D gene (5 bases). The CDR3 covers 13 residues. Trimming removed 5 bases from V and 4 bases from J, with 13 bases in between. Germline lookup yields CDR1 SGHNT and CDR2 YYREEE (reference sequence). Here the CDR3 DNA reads TGTGCCAGCAGTCTTCCAGGGTTGTACGAGCAGTACTTC. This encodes CASSLPGLYEQYF.

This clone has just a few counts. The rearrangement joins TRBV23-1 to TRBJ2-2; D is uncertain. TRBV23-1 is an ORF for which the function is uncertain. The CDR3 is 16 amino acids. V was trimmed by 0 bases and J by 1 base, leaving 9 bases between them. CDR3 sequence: CASSQSMLLNTGELFF. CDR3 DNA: TGCGCCAGCAGTCAATCGATGCTCCTGAACACCGGGGAGCTGTTTTTT.

In DNA, the CDR3 is TGTGCCAGCAGCTTAGGGACGGAGCTGTTTTTT. It is translated as CASSLGTELFF. The rearrangement uses TRBV7-9 and TRBJ2-2, with no clear D. CDR3 length: 11 residues. Germline V gene data show CDR1 as SEHNR and CDR2 as FQNEAQ (reference sequence). Trimming removed 1 base from V and 10 bases from J, with 4 bases in between.

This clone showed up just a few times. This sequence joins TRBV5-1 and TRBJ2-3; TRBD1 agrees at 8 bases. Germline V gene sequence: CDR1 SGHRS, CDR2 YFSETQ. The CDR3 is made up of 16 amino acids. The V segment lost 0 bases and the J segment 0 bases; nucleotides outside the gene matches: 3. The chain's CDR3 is CASSLAGTGSTDTQYF. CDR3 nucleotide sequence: TGCGCCAGCAGCTTGGCGGGGACAGGAAGCACAGATACGCAGTATTTT.

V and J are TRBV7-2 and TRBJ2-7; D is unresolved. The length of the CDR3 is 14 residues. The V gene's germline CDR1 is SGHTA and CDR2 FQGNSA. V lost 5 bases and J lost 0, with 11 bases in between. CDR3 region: CASSARRTSYEQYF. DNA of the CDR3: TGTGCCAGCAGCGCTCGGAGAACCTCCTACGAGCAGTACTTC.

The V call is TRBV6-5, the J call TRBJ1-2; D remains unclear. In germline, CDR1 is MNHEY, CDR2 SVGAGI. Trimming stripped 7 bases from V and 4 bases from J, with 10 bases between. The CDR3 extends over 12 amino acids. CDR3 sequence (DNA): TGTGCCAGCACGGGCAGACGCTATGGCTACACCTTC. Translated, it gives CASTGRRYGYTF.

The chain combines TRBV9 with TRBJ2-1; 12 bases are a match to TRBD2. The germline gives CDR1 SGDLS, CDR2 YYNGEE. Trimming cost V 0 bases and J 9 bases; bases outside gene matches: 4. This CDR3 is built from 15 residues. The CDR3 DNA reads TGTGCCAGCAGCGTAGCTAGCGGGAGGGATGGTGAGCAGTTCTTC. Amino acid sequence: CASSVASGRDGEQFF.

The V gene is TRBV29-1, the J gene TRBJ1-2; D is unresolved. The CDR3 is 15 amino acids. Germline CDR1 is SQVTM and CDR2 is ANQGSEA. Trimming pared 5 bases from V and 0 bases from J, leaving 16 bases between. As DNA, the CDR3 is TGCAGCGTTCCCCTAAACGTACAGTCTAACTATGGCTACACCTTC. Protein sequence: CSVPLNVQSNYGYTF.

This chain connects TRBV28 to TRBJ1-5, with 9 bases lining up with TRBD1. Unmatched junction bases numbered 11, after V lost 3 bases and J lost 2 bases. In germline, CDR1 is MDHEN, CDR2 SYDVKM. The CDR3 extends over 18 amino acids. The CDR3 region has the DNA TGTGCCAGCAGTTTTTGCGGGACAGGGATTGTTTGCAATCAGCCCCAGCATTTT. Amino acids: CASSFCGTGIVCNQPQHF.

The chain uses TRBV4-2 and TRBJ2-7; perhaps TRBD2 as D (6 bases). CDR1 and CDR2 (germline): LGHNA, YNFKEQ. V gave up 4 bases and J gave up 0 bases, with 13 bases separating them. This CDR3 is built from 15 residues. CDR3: CASSPHGGGSYEQYF. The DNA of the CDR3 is TGTGCCAGCAGCCCCCACGGGGGTGGCTCCTACGAGCAGTACTTC.

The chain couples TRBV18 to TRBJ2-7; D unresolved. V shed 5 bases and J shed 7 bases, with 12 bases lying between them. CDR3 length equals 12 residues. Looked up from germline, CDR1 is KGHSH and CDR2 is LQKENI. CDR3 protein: CASSLSGLEQYF. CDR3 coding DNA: TGTGCCAGCTCATTAAGTGGGCTGGAGCAGTACTTC.

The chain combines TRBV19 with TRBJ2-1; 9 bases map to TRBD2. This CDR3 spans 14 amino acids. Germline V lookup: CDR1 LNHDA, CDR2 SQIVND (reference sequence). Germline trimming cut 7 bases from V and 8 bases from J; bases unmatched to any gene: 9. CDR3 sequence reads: CASNGGGAGYEQFF. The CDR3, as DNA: TGTGCCAGTAATGGCGGGGGGGCCGGCTATGAGCAGTTCTTC.

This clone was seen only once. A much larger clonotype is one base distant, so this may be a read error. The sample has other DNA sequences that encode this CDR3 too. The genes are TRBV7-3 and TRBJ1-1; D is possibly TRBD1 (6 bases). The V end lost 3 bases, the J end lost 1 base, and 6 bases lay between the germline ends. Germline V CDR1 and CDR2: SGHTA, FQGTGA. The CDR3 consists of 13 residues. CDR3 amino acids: CASSLTGNTEAFF. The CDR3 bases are TGTGCCAGCAGCTTGACAGGGAACACTGAAGCTTTCTTT.

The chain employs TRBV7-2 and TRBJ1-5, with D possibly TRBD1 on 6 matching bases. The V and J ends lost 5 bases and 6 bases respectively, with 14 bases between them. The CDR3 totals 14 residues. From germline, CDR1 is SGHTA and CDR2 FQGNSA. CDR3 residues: CASSVGGGGQPQHF. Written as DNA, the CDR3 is TGTGCCAGCAGCGTGGGAGGGGGAGGTCAGCCCCAGCATTTT.

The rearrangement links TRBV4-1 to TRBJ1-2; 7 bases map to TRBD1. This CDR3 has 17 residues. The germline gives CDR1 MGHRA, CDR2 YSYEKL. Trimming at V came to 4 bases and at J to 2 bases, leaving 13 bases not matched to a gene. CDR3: CASSRQPPGTENYGYTF. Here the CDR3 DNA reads TGCGCCAGCAGCCGACAACCTCCCGGGACAGAGAACTATGGCTACACCTTC.

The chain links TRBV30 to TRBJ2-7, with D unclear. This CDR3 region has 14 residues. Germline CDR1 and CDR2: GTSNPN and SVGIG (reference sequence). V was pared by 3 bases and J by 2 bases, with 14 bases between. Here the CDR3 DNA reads TGTGCCTGGAGCGGTGTGGTTGGGACCTACGAGCAGTACTTC. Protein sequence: CAWSGVVGTYEQYF.

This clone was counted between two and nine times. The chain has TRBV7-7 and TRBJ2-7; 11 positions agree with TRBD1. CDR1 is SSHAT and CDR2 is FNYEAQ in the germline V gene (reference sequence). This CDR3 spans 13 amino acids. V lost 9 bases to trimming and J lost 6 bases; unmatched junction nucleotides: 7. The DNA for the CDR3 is TGTGCCAGTTGGCCAGGGACAGGGGGCGAGCAGTACTTC. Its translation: CASWPGTGGEQYF.

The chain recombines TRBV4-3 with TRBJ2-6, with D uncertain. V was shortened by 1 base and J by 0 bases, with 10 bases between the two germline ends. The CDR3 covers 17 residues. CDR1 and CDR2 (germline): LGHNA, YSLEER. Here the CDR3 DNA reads TGCGCCAGCAGCCAAGTGCCAGTTAGCTCTGGGGCCAACGTCCTGACTTTC. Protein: CASSQVPVSSGANVLTF.

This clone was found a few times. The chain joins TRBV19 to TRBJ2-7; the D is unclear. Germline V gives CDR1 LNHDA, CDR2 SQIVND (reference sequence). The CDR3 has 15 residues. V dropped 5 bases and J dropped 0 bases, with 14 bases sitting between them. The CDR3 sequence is CASSPQPLSSYEQYF. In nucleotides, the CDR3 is TGTGCCAGTAGTCCGCAGCCCCTGAGCTCCTACGAGCAGTACTTC.

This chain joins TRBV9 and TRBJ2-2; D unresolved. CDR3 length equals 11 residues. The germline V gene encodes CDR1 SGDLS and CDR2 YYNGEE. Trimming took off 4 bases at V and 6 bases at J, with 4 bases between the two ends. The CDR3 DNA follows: TGTGCCAGCAGCTCTCCCGGGGAGCTGTTTTTT. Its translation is CASSSPGELFF.

CDR3 sequence: CASSLSHEQFF. CDR3 nucleotides: TGTGCCAGCAGTCTGTCTCATGAGCAGTTCTTC. This chain links TRBV25-1 with TRBJ2-1; D uncertain. CDR3 length: 11 amino acids. V was trimmed by 5 bases and J by 8 bases, leaving 7 bases between them. The germline gives CDR1 MGHDK, CDR2 SYGVNS.

Here the CDR3 reads CASSQDGDSFYNEQFF. As DNA, the CDR3 is TGCGCCAGCAGCCAAGACGGAGACTCCTTCTACAATGAGCAGTTCTTC. The chain combines TRBV4-3 with TRBJ2-1; no definite D call. V was shortened by 0 bases and J by 3 bases, with 12 bases between the two germline ends. There are 16 residues in the CDR3. From germline, CDR1 is LGHNA and CDR2 YSLEER.

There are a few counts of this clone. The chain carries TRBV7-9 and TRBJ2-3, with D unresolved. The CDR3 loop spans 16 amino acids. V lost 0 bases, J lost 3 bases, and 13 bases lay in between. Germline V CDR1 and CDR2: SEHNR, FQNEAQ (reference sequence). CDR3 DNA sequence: TGTGCCAGCAGCTTAGCCTTCACAGAGATGACAGATACGCAGTATTTT. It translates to CASSLAFTEMTDTQYF.

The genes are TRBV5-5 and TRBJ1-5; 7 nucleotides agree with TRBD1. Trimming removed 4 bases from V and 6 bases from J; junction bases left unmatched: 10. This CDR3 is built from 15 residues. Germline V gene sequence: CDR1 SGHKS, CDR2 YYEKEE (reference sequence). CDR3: CASSDRDSGSQPQHF. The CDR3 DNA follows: TGTGCCAGCAGCGACAGGGACTCAGGATCTCAGCCCCAGCATTTT.

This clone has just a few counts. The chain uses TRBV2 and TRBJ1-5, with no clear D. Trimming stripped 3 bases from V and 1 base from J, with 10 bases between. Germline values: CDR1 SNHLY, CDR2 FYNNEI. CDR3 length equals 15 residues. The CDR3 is CASSEIGNSNQPQHF. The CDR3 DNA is TGTGCCAGCAGTGAGATAGGGAACAGCAATCAGCCCCAGCATTTT.

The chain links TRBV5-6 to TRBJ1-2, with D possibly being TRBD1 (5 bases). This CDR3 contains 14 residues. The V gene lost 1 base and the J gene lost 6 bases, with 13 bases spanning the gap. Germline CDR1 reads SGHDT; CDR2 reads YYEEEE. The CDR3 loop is CASSLRGPPHGYTF. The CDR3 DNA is TGTGCCAGCAGCTTGAGGGGTCCTCCCCATGGCTACACCTTC. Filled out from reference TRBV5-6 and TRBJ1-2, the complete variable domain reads DAGVTQSPTHLIKTRGQQVTLRCSPKSGHDTVSWYQQALGQGPQFIFQYYEEEERQRGNFPDRFSGHQFPNYSSELNVNALLLGDSALYLCASSLRGPPHGYTFGSGTRLTVV.

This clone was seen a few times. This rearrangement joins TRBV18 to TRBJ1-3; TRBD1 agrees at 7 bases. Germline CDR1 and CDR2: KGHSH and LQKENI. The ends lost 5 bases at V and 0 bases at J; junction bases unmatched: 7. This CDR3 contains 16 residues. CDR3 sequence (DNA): TGTGCCAGCTCAGCGACAGGGTACGACTCTGGAAACACCATATATTTT. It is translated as CASSATGYDSGNTIYF.

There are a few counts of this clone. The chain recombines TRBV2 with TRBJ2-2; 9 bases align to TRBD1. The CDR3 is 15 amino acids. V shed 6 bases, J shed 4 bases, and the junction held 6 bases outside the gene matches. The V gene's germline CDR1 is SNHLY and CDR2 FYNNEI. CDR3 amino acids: CASRKQGAGTGELFF. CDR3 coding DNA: TGTGCCAGCAGAAAACAGGGGGCAGGCACCGGGGAGCTGTTTTTT.

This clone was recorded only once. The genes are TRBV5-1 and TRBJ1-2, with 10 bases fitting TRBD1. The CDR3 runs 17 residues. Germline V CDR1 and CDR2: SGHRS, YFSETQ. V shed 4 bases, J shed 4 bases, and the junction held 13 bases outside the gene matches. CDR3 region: CASSRDRTGGQGYGYTF. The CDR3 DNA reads TGCGCCAGCAGCCGTGACCGGACAGGGGGTCAGGGCTATGGCTACACCTTC.